This T cell receptor (beta chain) was retrieved from a study of long-term antiretroviral therapy in people with HIV (dated by TCRdb to the early 2020s). Broadly, across the study: The earliest samples were collected approximately a decade before the 2015 WHO recommendation for immediate ART, a period when ART was typically delayed until CD4 counts fell. A retrospective serial study tested whether ART initiation and durable HIV suppression were associated with changes in peripheral blood TRB repertoire composition and diversity. A total of roughly 180 cryopreserved PBMC samples were contributed to the cohort by 30 adults with confirmed HIV infection, with samples collected serially over a mean of about 6 years (range 1-12). Among the 25 to 30 participants with HIV, ten to eleven were female. No cross-contamination during QIAcube processing was shown when test extractions of a monoclonal T-cell line were performed alongside a few dozen polyclonal samples. Paper-wide results and their limitations: HIV repertoires had narrower CDR3 length ranges than controls, and the network structure suggested an antigen-experienced repertoire that shifted only slightly toward naive after ART. Starting ART was linked to a significant rise in TRB diversity, yet even with long-term ART the diversity remained significantly lower than in transplant donor controls. Inferences about post-ART repertoire changes were limited because no data were available on ART adherence, viral resistance or therapy changes. Samples dated from the mid-2000s to the late 2010s, and the ART regimens used may be less effective than current ones. Expanded TRB clones identified before ART initiation dominated the repertoire across all time points, though the dominance fluctuated and decreased in many PLHIV after ART. Owing to limited PBMC availability, only the TCR beta chain was sequenced, without alpha chain pairing. Because pre-ART samples had limited cell numbers, profiling was done on unsorted PBMC rather than on sorted CD4+ and CD8+ T cells.

At the junction V is shortened by 3 bases and J by 4 bases; bases outside the gene matches: 3. From cysteine to phenylalanine, the CDR3 is 16 amino acids long. The CDR3 DNA has 48 bases and is translated from base 1. Via the germline V gene (reference sequence), CDR1 is LNHDA and CDR2 SQIVND. Sequencing of the TRB variable region was done with the immunoSEQ hsTCRB v3.0 assay at survey level resolution. The targeted TRB sequencing depth was roughly 40,000-50,000 T-cell genomes per sample. An Illumina MiSeq with a v3 150-cycle kit was used to sequence the pooled TRB libraries. The original pipeline was this. Repertoire analysis was run in R within a reproducible Nextflow workflow that covered QC, data transformation and analysis. LymphoSeq2, an R package for exploring AIRR-Seq data, was used to implement the custom analyses. A few samples yielding fewer than 5000 total TRB sequences were excluded, leaving 150 to 200 analyzed HIV repertoires. Among the approximately 190 retained HIV repertoires, 59 were collected before ART initiation and 129 after ART initiation. Each repertoire was downsampled to 5000 TRB nucleotide sequences, and summary statistics were averaged across 100 downsampling iterations. Only TRB sequences with CDR3 regions of at least seven amino acids were retained for analysis. Two measures captured diversity: a Shannon entropy-derived clonality score and the Gini coefficient. Repertoire networks linked the top 5000 CDR3 amino acid sequences whenever two sequences differed by an edit distance of one. For TRB CDR3 amino acid sequences, antigen specificity groups and MHC restriction were predicted with GLIPH2. CDR3 amino acid sequences were matched against VDJdb and McPAS-TCR to flag known CMV, EBV, HIV or tissue antigen associations. Pre-ART, post-ART and control groups were compared with Wilcoxon signed-rank tests and Holm-Bonferroni correction. In TCRdb, the immuneACCESS table is reduced to in-frame sequences with V and J assigned. These tables do not hold every clone; where another copy was compared, an unresolved V gene accounts for under half, and the others remain unexplained. Clonal size and the V and J genes are those of that table, whereas D and trimming came from the DNA. The sample profile shows approximately 17,000 clones; around four fifths of them were found once. Around 15% of the sample lies in the top ten.

With regard to this clone: The antigen it binds to is not known. No per-base quality is available; no much larger clone lies one base away. Other DNA sequences in the sample encode the same CDR3.

Participants were included only if at least one PBMC sample before ART initiation and at least two post-ART samples were available. All participants with HIV were treated in the United States of America. Before DNA extraction, cryopreserved samples containing about 0.9-10 million PBMC were thawed and washed. At the time of the earliest PBMC sample for each participant with HIV, ages ranged from 23 to 54 years. PBMC samples from each participant spanned 1-4 timepoints before ART initiation and 2-8 timepoints after ART initiation, with a median of 7 samples. Serial HIV viral load, CD4+ T-cell count, ART history and demographic data were obtained for every participant. Using a Qiagen kit on a QIAcube, genomic DNA was extracted from unsorted PBMC, with samples processed in batches of 12.

The TCR sequence derives from a man aged 30 to 39 with HIV. The specimen was unsorted PBMCs, collected roughly 2.2 years before starting antiretroviral therapy. The chain is made from TRBV19 and TRBJ2-1; 13 junctional bases match TRBD2. The DNA is TGTGCCAGTAGTATGGGGACTAGCGGGACGTACAATGAGCAGTTCTTC. It specifies CASSMGTSGTYNEQFF.